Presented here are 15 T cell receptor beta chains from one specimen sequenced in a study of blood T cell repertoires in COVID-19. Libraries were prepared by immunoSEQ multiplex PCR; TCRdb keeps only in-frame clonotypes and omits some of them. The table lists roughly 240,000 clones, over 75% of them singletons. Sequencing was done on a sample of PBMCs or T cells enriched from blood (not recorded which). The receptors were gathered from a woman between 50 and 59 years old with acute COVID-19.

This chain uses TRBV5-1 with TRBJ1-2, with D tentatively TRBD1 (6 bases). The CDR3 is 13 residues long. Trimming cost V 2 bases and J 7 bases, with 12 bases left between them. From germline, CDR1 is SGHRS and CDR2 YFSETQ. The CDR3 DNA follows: TGCGCCAGCAGCTTACGGGACAACACTGGCTACACCTTC. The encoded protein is CASSLRDNTGYTF.

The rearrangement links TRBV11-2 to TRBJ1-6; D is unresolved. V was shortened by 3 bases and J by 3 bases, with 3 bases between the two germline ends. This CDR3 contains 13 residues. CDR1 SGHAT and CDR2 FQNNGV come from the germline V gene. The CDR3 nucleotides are TGTGCCAGCAGCTTTAACTATAATTCACCCCTCCACTTT. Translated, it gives CASSFNYNSPLHF.

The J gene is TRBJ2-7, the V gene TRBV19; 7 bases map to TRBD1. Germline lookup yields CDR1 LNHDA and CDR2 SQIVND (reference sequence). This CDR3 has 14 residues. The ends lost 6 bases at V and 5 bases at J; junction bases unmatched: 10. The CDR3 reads CASSSRQGYHEQYF. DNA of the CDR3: TGTGCCAGTAGCTCACGACAGGGTTACCACGAGCAGTACTTC.

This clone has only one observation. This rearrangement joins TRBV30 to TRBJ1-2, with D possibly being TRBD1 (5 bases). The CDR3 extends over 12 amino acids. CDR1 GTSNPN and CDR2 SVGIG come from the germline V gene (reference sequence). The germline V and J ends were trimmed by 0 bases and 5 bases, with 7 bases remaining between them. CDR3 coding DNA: TGTGCCTGGAGTGTAGGGGTGTATGGCTACACCTTC. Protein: CAWSVGVYGYTF.

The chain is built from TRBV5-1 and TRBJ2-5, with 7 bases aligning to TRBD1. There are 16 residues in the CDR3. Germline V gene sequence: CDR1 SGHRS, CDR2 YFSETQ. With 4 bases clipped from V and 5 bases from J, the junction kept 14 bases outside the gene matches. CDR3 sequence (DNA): TGCGCCAGCAGCCGAACCCCCGTAGGGGGCGAGGAGACCCAGTACTTC. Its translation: CASSRTPVGGEETQYF.

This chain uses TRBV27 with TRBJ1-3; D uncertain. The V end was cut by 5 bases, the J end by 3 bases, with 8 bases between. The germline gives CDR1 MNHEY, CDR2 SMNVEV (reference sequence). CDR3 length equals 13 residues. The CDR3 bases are TGTGCCAGCAGTCCCCCCAGTGGAAACACCATATATTTT. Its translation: CASSPPSGNTIYF.

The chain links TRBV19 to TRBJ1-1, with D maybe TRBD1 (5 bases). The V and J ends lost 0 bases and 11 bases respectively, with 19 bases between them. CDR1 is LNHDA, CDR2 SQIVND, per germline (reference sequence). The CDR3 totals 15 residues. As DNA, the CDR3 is TGTGCCAGTAGTATAGATCTATCTACCGGGGGGGACGCTTTCTTT. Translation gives CASSIDLSTGGDAFF.

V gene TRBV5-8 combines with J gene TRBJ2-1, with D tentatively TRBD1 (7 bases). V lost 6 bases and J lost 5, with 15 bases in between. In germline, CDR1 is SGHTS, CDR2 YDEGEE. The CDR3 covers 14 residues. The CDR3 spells CASTLRGRNNEQFF. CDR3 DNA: TGTGCCAGCACCCTCAGGGGGAGGAACAATGAGCAGTTCTTC.

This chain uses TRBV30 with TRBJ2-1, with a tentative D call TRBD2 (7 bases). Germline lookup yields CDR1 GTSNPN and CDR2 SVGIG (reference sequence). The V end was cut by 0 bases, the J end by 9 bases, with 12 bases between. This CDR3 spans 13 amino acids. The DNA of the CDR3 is TGTGCCTGGAGTGTAAGGGGGGGCAGTGAGCAGTTCTTC. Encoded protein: CAWSVRGGSEQFF.

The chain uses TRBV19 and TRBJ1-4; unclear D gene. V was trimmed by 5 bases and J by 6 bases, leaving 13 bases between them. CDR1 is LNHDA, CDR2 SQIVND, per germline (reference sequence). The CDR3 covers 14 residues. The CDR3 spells CASSWAAHDEKLFF. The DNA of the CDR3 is TGTGCCAGTAGTTGGGCTGCCCATGATGAAAAACTGTTTTTT.

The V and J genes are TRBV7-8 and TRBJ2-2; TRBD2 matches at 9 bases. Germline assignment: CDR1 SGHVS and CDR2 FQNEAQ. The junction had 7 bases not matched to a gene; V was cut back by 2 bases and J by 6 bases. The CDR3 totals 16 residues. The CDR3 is CASSLRRGGASGELFF. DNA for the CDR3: TGTGCCAGCAGCTTAAGGCGCGGGGGGGCCTCCGGGGAGCTGTTTTTT.

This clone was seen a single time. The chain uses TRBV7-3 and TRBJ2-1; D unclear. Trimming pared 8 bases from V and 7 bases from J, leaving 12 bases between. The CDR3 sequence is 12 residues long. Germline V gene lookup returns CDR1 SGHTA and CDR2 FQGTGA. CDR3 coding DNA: TGTGCCAGCGGCCCGGGTTTGAATGAGCAGTTCTTC. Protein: CASGPGLNEQFF.

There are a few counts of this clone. The CDR3 nucleotides are TGTGCCAGCAGTTACCGGGGGGCCGGGGAGCTGTTTTTT. This codes for CASSYRGAGELFF. The chain uses TRBV12-3 or TRBV12-4 and TRBJ2-2; 7 positions agree with TRBD2. The junction had 2 bases not matched to a gene; V was cut back by 4 bases and J by 6 bases. The CDR3 totals 13 residues.

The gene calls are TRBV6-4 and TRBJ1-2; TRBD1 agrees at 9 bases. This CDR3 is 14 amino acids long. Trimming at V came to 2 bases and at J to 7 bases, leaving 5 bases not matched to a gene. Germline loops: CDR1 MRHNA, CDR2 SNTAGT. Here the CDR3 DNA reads TGTGCCAGCAGTGACCCGGACAGGGGCAGTGGCTACACCTTC. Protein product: CASSDPDRGSGYTF.

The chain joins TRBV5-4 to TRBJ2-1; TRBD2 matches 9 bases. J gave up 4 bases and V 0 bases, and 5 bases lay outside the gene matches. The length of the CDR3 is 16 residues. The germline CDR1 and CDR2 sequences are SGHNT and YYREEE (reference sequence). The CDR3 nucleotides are TGTGCCAGCAGCTTGGCCGCGACTAGCGGATACAATGAGCAGTTCTTC. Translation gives CASSLAATSGYNEQFF. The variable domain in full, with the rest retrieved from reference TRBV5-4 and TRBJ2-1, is ETGVTQSPTHLIKTRGQQVTLRCSSQSGHNTVSWYQQALGQGPQFIFQYYREEENGRGNFPPRFSGLQFPNYSSELNVNALELDDSALYLCASSLAATSGYNEQFFGPGTRLTVL.